This TCR beta chain was recovered during a study of cytomegalovirus exposure and HLA in healthy donors. The wider study: In an early release, HLA-typed donors contributed about 79 million unique TCR sequences. Study results and limitations: In an earlier analysis, about 87% or about 30%: the productive usage of most TCR beta V segments. The majority of TCR sequences were rare, yet some public TCRs appeared in many donors. A later analysis found TCR association rates differed by HLA locus, highest for DRB1 and lowest for HLA-C.

Comment on this clone: Its antigen is not identified.

The CDR3 is 16 amino acids. CDR1 and CDR2 from the germline V gene are WNHNN and SYGVQD (reference sequence). The V end lost 2 bases, the J end lost 4 bases, and 17 bases lay between the germline ends. PCR was performed using 60 Vbeta and 13 Jbeta primers. The protocol was immunoSEQ multiplex PCR, while the TCRdb copy is restricted to in-frame clones and leaves out a portion. The sample gives 90,000 to 150,000 clones, approximately 75% of which show up once; about 4.9% is in the top ten. The chain recombines TRBV10-1 with TRBJ2-5; perhaps TRBD1 as D (5 bases). The sequence was obtained from a man aged 45-65 years in good health and CMV-seropositive. Sequencing was done on a sample of PBMCs. The CDR3 protein is CASSEGRTPGRETQYF. In DNA form, the CDR3 reads TGCGCCAGCAGTGAGGGTCGGACACCCGGCCGAGAGACCCAGTACTTC.